These T cell receptor beta chains were read from a single sample in a study of T cell repertoires in cytomegalovirus infection. No antigen has been identified for these receptors. MiXCR was run by TCRdb on the reads, yielding one entry per CDR3 protein. The sample consists of over 250,000 distinct CDR3 sequences, less than 25% of them appearing once. This specimen was cultured PBMCs, taken from culture after CMV antigen stimulation. These TCRs come from a human donor in good health (CMV status not recorded). Some clones in this sample may be carry-over from other donors' samples. Each CDR3 is given with its conserved first and last residue. Fields, in order: D gene, J gene, V gene, CDR3 protein. D genes are given only for firm matches.

TRBD2 | TRBJ2-1 | TRBV6-2/TRBV6-3 | CASSNVAGAGNEQFF
NA | TRBJ1-5 | TRBV29-1 | CSARGQGNQPQHF
NA | TRBJ2-7 | TRBV28 | CASSFIGGQGDEQYF
TRBD2 | TRBJ2-3 | TRBV10-3 | CAISGWTSNYTQYF
TRBD2 | TRBJ2-1 | TRBV27 | CASSFPGGDNEQFF
NA | TRBJ2-3 | TRBV9 | CASSASLRGRDTQYF
NA | TRBJ2-3 | TRBV7-4 | CASSPTMGTDTQYF
NA | TRBJ1-6 | TRBV7-3 | CASSSHGANSPLHF
TRBD1 | TRBJ1-5 | TRBV7-2 | CASSSPSRDRGGQPQHF
TRBD2 | TRBJ2-1 | TRBV5-6 | CASSSAGRSYNEQFF
NA | TRBJ2-7 | TRBV5-1 | CASSPTGFVNRLAEQYF
NA | TRBJ2-7 | TRBV5-1 | CASSLPGAPYEQYF
NA | TRBJ1-2 | TRBV20-1 | CSASQGSGGYTF
NA | TRBJ1-1 | TRBV7-2 | CASSRQAWDTEAFF
NA | TRBJ1-3 | TRBV27 | CASSPTTGLSGNTIYF
TRBD1 | TRBJ2-3 | TRBV11-2 | CASSSHRQGSTDTQYF
NA | TRBJ2-1 | TRBV25-1 | CASSRVYNEQFF
NA | TRBJ2-1 | TRBV11-2 | CASSYRDSWGNEQFF
TRBD2 | TRBJ2-1 | TRBV5-6 | CASSLALAGSEQFF
NA | TRBJ2-6 | TRBV3-1 | CASSQVPEANVLTF
NA | TRBJ2-5 | TRBV6-6 | CASSYSTRGQETQYF
NA | TRBJ1-3 | TRBV28 | CASSDYGYTIYF
TRBD1 | TRBJ2-7 | TRBV7-9 | CASSPPGQGYEQYF
TRBD2 | TRBJ2-5 | TRBV13 | CASSWTRNGQETQYF
TRBD1 | TRBJ2-3 | TRBV20-1 | CSARDDRAADTQYF
NA | TRBJ1-2 | TRBV19 | CASSLSGVVPSYGYTF
NA | TRBJ2-2 | TRBV7-8 | CASSLVTSTGELFF
NA | TRBJ1-4 | TRBV27 | CASSSLDSDEKLFF
NA | TRBJ2-7 | TRBV20-1 | CSARGRQGSSYEQYF
NA | TRBJ2-1 | TRBV4-1 | CASSQRLEWEQFF
NA | TRBJ2-1 | TRBV6-2/TRBV6-3 | CASSTTGGYNEQFF